The T cell receptor beta chain under discussion was sequenced for a study of shared clonotypes between healthy human individuals. As for the study in general: In total, the donors were a couple of women and three men aged 18 to 49.

Splitting the CD4+ cells yielded a CD45RA+ naive subset and a CD45RA-negative memory subset. A remark on this clone: Its antigen is unknown.

Assay used: immunoSEQ multiplex PCR; TCRdb lists only in-frame clones, some missing. The sample lists roughly 2 million clones; approximately 94% were seen once. Trimming removed 2 bases at V and 10 bases at J, with 9 bases between. Looked up from germline, CDR1 is SEHNR and CDR2 is FQNEAQ (reference sequence). The CDR3 covers 12 residues. Study conclusions and caveats: Clonotype sharing among donors was thought likely to change with sequencing depth. Tissue TCR repertoires likely differ from these blood-only repertoires.

The clonotype comes from a man between 18 and 35 years old in good health. The sequencing input was naive CD4+ T cells sorted from blood. The subset here: CD45RA+ positively selected. This rearrangement joins TRBV7-9 to TRBJ2-1; D perhaps matches TRBD2 (5 bases). CDR3: CASSLTASEQFF. In DNA form, the CDR3 reads TGTGCCAGCAGCTTAACTGCTAGCGAGCAGTTCTTC.